The source of this T cell receptor (beta chain) is a study of T cells in Graves' hyperthyroidism and ophthalmopathy. On the study more broadly: Peripheral blood was obtained at initial diagnosis, preceding any treatment. General observations from the study: Clonotypes that were expanded in thyroid above 0.001 mostly appeared in blood too.

This clonotype has ten or more counts. Its antigen is not known. Patients between 18 and 65 years old had hyperthyroidism, newly diagnosed and lasting under 2 months. Amplification of TCR beta CDR3 regions used RNA as the template. Researchers ran a first-round RT-PCR on the TCR CDR3 using the HTBI primer set. TCRdb reprocessed the multiplex PCR reads via MiXCR and lists one record per CDR3 protein. The sample comprises around 520,000 distinct CDR3 sequences, 11% to 15% of which are singletons, and roughly 13% rests with the top ten. Germline V gene data show CDR1 as LGHDT and CDR2 as YNNKEL (reference sequence). Trimming removed 4 bases from V and 0 bases from J, with 10 bases in between. This CDR3 has 15 residues.

The sequence was collected from a woman aged 40 to 50 with Graves' hyperthyroidism. The chain couples TRBV3-1 to TRBJ1-3, with no clear D. Specimen: blood. DNA for the CDR3: TGTGCCAGCAGCCCCCTACTCGGCTCTGGAAACACCATATATTTT. It yields the protein CASSPLLGSGNTIYF.